This T cell receptor beta chain was retrieved from a study of T cell responses to AZD1222 COVID-19 vaccine. The ends were cut back, 6 bases at V and 2 bases at J, with 1 base in the middle. This CDR3 comprises 10 residues. Germline CDR1 and CDR2: KGHSH and LQKENI. Sequenced by immunoSEQ multiplex PCR; TCRdb stores in-frame clones only, minus some. The table records about 130,000 clones, 90% to 95% of them present only once. Material: peripheral blood, obtained on day 0 of AZD1222 vaccination. This sequence joins TRBV18 and TRBJ2-5; D uncertain. This clonotype originated in an adult in good health. DNA of the CDR3: TGTGCCAGCTCGCAAGAGACCCAGTACTTC. Protein product: CASSQETQYF.